This T cell receptor beta chain was observed in a study of T cell responses to AZD1222 COVID-19 vaccine. General study findings and limits: Seropositive at baseline were only a handful of AZD1222 recipients.

Of note for this clone: Its antigen is unidentified.

Clones were read by immunoSEQ multiplex PCR, and TCRdb kept only the in-frame ones, dropping some. The sample has under 200,000 clones; about nine tenths are singletons. The germline gives CDR1 MNHEY, CDR2 SVGAGI. The V and J ends lost 6 bases and 5 bases, in that order; junction bases with no gene match: 10. CDR3 length equals 15 residues. This receptor was obtained from an adult in good health. The rearrangement joins TRBV6-5 to TRBJ2-5; 9 bases are shared with TRBD1. The specimen comprised peripheral blood, sampled on day 0 of AZD1222 vaccination. The CDR3: CASRISTGGRETQYF. The DNA of the CDR3 is TGTGCCAGCAGGATTTCGACAGGGGGGCGTGAGACCCAGTACTTC.